Below, 3 T cell receptor beta chains from the same sample are listed, as sequenced in a study of blood T cell repertoires in COVID-19. The assay was immunoSEQ multiplex PCR, and TCRdb's table has in-frame clones only and misses some. Counted here are about 300,000 clones, less than 85% occurring once; the ten biggest clones make up about 2.7%. Sequenced sample: PBMCs or T cells enriched from blood (not recorded which). These receptors were collected from a woman in her forties or fifties who had recovered from COVID-19.

A few counts support this clone. The J gene is TRBJ2-7, the V gene TRBV6-2 or TRBV6-3, with TRBD1 matching 7 bases. After removal of 5 bases from V and 4 bases from J, the junction contained 5 bases not matched to a gene. Germline V lookup: CDR1 MNHEY, CDR2 SVGEGT. The CDR3 length is 13 residues. The CDR3: CASSRDSNYEQYF. CDR3 sequence (DNA): TGTGCCAGCAGTCGGGACAGCAATTACGAGCAGTACTTC.

The rearrangement uses TRBV18 and TRBJ2-1; the D is unclear. This CDR3 is built from 13 residues. Per the germline V gene, CDR1 is KGHSH and CDR2 is LQKENI. V lost 6 bases, J lost 6 bases, and 12 bases lay in between. CDR3 nucleotides: TGTGCCAGCTCGCCCCAAGGAGCCAATGAGCAGTTCTTC. Amino acid sequence: CASSPQGANEQFF.

The chain carries TRBV7-7 and TRBJ1-4; tentative D call: TRBD1 (5 bases). Germline assignment: CDR1 SSHAT and CDR2 FNYEAQ (reference sequence). The ends were cut back, 1 base at V and 4 bases at J, with 10 bases in the middle. The CDR3 runs to 15 residues. For the CDR3, the DNA is TGTGCCAGCAGCTTAGGATCAGGGTTTAATGAAAAACTGTTTTTT. It yields the protein CASSLGSGFNEKLFF.